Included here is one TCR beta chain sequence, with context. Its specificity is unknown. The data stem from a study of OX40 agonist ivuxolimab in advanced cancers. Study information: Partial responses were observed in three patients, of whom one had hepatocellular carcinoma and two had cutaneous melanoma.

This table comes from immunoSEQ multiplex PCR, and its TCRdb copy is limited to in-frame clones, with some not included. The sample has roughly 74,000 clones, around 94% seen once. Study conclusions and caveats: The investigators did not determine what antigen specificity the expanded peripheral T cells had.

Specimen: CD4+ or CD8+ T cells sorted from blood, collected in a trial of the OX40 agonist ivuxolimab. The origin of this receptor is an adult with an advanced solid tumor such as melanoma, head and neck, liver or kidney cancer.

Here the CDR3 reads CASSLGRHEQYF. The CDR3 coding sequence is TGTGCCAGCAGCCTCGGCCGCCACGAGCAGTACTTC. The V gene is TRBV5-6, the J gene TRBJ2-7; D not certain. CDR1 is SGHDT and CDR2 is YYEEEE in the germline V gene. The length of the CDR3 is 12 residues. V lost 4 bases, J lost 5 bases, and 10 bases lay in between.